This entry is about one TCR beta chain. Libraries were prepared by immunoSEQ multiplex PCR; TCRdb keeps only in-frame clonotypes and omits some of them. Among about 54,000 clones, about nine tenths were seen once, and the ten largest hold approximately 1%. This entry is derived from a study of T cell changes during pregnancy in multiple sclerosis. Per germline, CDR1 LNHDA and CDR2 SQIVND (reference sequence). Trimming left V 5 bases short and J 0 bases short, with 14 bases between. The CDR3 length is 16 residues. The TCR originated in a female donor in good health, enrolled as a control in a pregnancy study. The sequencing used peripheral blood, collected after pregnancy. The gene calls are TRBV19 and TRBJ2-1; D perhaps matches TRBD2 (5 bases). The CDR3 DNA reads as TGTGCCAGTAGTCGGGGAGAGAGGAGCTCCTACAATGAGCAGTTCTTC. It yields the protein CASSRGERSSYNEQFF.